These 9 T cell receptor beta chains came from one sample sequenced in a study of technical replicates of blood from four donors. Assay used: immunoSEQ multiplex PCR; TCRdb lists only in-frame clones, some missing. The sample records fewer than 15,000 clones, 85% to 95% being singletons. The sequencing sample was made of PBMCs. The receptors shown here come from a human donor in good health.

The chain couples TRBV7-9 to TRBJ2-1, with 8 bases matching TRBD2. The CDR3 extends over 15 amino acids. Per the germline V gene, CDR1 is SEHNR and CDR2 is FQNEAQ (reference sequence). The junction had 5 bases not matched to a gene; V was cut back by 2 bases and J by 5 bases. In DNA form, the CDR3 reads TGTGCCAGCAGCTTATGGGGACTAGAGGACAATGAGCAGTTCTTC. This sequence encodes CASSLWGLEDNEQFF. The variable domain in full, with the rest retrieved from reference TRBV7-9 and TRBJ2-1, is DTGVSQNPRHKITKRGQNVTFRCDPISEHNRLYWYRQTLGQGPEFLTYFQNEAQLEKSRLLSDRFSAERPKGSFSTLEIQRTEQGDSAMYLCASSLWGLEDNEQFFGPGTRLTVL.

The chain employs TRBV27 and TRBJ2-7; 7 positions match TRBD1. V shed 0 bases and J 4 bases; nucleotides not matched to a gene: 15. The germline V gene encodes CDR1 MNHEY and CDR2 SMNVEV (reference sequence). There are 18 residues in the CDR3. Written as DNA, the CDR3 is TGTGCCAGCAGTTTATCGATGAGACAGGGTATGGGAAGGTACGAGCAGTACTTC. Protein sequence: CASSLSMRQGMGRYEQYF.

Only one count was recorded for this clone. The CDR3 protein is CASSQDTLRAGGPPDTQYF. As DNA, the CDR3 is TGTGCCAGCAGCCAAGACACACTCCGAGCGGGAGGGCCGCCAGATACGCAGTATTTT. The V call is TRBV4-2, the J call TRBJ2-3; 10 bases fit TRBD2. Germline V lookup: CDR1 LGHNA, CDR2 YNFKEQ. V trimming: 0 bases; J trimming: 4 bases; junction bases outside the gene matches: 13. This CDR3 is built from 19 residues.

The chain combines TRBV9 with TRBJ2-1, with 9 bases that match TRBD2. The CDR3 length is 15 residues. V was clipped by 4 bases and J by 0 bases; unmatched bases: 2. CDR1 is SGDLS and CDR2 is YYNGEE in the germline V gene. CDR3 in DNA: TGTGCCAGCAGCCAGACTAGCGGCTCCTACAATGAGCAGTTCTTC. Translated: CASSQTSGSYNEQFF.

The CDR3 spells CASSVGAGGSGQETQYF. DNA of the CDR3: TGTGCCAGCAGCGTAGGAGCAGGGGGCTCGGGCCAAGAGACCCAGTACTTC. This sequence joins TRBV9 and TRBJ2-5, with 8 bases aligning to TRBD1. V dropped 0 bases and J dropped 1; count of bases not matched to a gene: 8. The CDR3 loop spans 17 amino acids. The V gene's germline CDR1 is SGDLS and CDR2 YYNGEE.

The rearrangement links TRBV2 to TRBJ2-7, with 14 bases matching TRBD2. Per the germline V gene, CDR1 is SNHLY and CDR2 is FYNNEI. The CDR3 covers 15 residues. J gave up 5 bases and V 7 bases, and 7 bases lay outside the gene matches. CDR3 protein: CASKGTSGSFHEQYF. The DNA of the CDR3 is TGTGCCAGCAAAGGGACTAGCGGGAGTTTCCACGAGCAGTACTTC.

Concerning this clone: Its ends do not fully match the called genes, so a read error is possible. V gene TRBV30 combines with J gene TRBJ2-3; 10 nucleotides agree with TRBD2. The CDR3 has 14 amino acids. CDR1 is GTSNPN and CDR2 is SVGIG in the germline V gene (reference sequence). CDR3 amino acids: CAGRLAGGTDTQYF. Here the CDR3 DNA reads TGTGCCGGGAGACTAGCGGGTGGCACAGATACGCAGTATTTT.

In its sample, this clone was seen once. The chain uses TRBV11-2 and TRBJ1-5; no clear D gene. The CDR3 is made up of 12 amino acids. V was trimmed by 7 bases and J by 5 bases, leaving 9 bases between them. Germline CDR1 reads SGHAT; CDR2 reads FQNNGV. This chain's CDR3 is CASTAEDQPQHF. The CDR3, as DNA: TGTGCCAGCACCGCAGAAGATCAGCCCCAGCATTTT.

The chain joins TRBV6-5 to TRBJ1-4, with 8 bases fitting TRBD1. The V gene end was trimmed by 2 bases and the J gene end by 5 bases; junction bases not matched to a gene: 4. Germline CDR1 reads MNHEY; CDR2 reads SVGAGI. The CDR3 sequence is 15 residues long. The CDR3 region is CASSYRRTGNEKLFF. The CDR3 DNA reads as TGTGCCAGCAGTTACCGCCGGACAGGGAATGAAAAACTGTTTTTT.